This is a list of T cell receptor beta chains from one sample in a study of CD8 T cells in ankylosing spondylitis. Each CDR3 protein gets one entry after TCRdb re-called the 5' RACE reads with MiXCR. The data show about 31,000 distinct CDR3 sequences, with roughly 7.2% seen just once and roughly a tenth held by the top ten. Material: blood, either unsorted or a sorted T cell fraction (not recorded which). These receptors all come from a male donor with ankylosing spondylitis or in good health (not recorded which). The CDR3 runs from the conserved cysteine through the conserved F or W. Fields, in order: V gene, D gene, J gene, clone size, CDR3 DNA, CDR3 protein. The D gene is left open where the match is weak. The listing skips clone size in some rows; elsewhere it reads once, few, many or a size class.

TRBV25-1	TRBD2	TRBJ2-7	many	TGTGCCAGCAGTGCTCCGGGACTAGCGGGTTCCGAGCAGTACTTC	CASSAPGLAGSEQYF
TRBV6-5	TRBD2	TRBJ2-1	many	TGTGCCAGCAGTGAGACTAGCGGGAGGGTGGTCTTC	CASSETSGRVVF
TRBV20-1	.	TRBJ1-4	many	TGCAGTGCCCCCCGCCGAGTTGGGGATGAAAAACTGTTTTTT	CSAPRRVGDEKLFF
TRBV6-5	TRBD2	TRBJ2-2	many	TGTGCCAGCACTTCTTCTAGCGGGAACACCGGGGAGCTGTTTTTT	CASTSSSGNTGELFF
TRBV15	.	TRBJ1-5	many	TGTGCCACCAGCTTGGTATTTGGACAGCCCCAGCATTTT	CATSLVFGQPQHF
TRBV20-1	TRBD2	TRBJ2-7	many	TGCAGTGCTATTGGAGGGACTAGCGGAGCCTACGAGCAGTACTTC	CSAIGGTSGAYEQYF
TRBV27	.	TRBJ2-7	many	TGTGCCAGTAGTATCTTGAGGGATACCCAGAATTACGAGCAGTACTTC	CASSILRDTQNYEQYF
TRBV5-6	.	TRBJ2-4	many	TGTGCCAGCAGCTTGTGGGAAGGGGAGGTCATTCAGTACTTC	CASSLWEGEVIQYF
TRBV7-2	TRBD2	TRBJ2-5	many	TGTGCCAGCACAAGCGGGACCCAAGAGACCCAGTACTTC	CASTSGTQETQYF
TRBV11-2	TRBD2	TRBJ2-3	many	TGTGCCAGCACCCTGGGGCTAGCGGGCACGCAGTATTTT	CASTLGLAGTQYF
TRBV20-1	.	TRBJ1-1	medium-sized	TGCAGTGCTAACCCCCCCCAGGGACAAGCTTTCTTT	CSANPPQGQAFF
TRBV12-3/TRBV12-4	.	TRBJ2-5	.	TGTGCCAGCAGTCCTCGCGGAGGTGGGGAGACCCAGTACTTC	CASSPRGGGETQYF
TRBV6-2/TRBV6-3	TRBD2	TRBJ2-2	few	TGTGCCAGCAGTTACGGTCGCGGCGGGGGGAACACCGGGGAGCTGTTTTTT	CASSYGRGGGNTGELFF
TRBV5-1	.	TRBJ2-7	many	TGCGCCAGCCGGGAAGGTGGGACCTACGAGCAGTACTTC	CASREGGTYEQYF
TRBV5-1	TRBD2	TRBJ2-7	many	TGCGCCAGCAGCTTGGTTGCGGGAGGATACGAGCAGTACTTC	CASSLVAGGYEQYF
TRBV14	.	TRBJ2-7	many	TGTGCCAGCAGCCAAATGATCAGTACCCTTCAGTACTTC	CASSQMISTLQYF
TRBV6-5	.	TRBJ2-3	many	TGTGCCAGCAGTTACTCGAGGGTTCTAGATACGCAGTATTTT	CASSYSRVLDTQYF
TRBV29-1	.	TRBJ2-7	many	TGCAGCGTTAAGACTACCGCCTACGAGCAGTACTTC	CSVKTTAYEQYF
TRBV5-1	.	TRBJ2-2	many	TGCGCCAGCAGCCCTGGCGTTGTTCGGGGCACCGGGGAGCTGTTTTTT	CASSPGVVRGTGELFF
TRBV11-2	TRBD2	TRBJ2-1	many	TGTGCCAGCACCACGGGGGGGGTTGAGCAGTTCTTC	CASTTGGVEQFF
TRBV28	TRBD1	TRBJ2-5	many	TGTGCCAGCAGTTTTACCGGGACAGGATTTCGGGGCCAGTACTTC	CASSFTGTGFRGQYF
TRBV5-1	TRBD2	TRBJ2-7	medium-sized	TGCGCCAGCAGCTCGACTAGCGGGAGCCAAACCTACGAGCAGTACTTC	CASSSTSGSQTYEQYF
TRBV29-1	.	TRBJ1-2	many	TGCAGCGTTAAAACCGACGGTGACTATGGCTACACCTTC	CSVKTDGDYGYTF
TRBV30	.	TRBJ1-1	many	TGTGCCTGGAGCGGCTACCACCCTGAAGCTTTCTTT	CAWSGYHPEAFF
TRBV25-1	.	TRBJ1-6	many	TGTGCCAGCAAACAGTATAATTCACCCCTCCACTTT	CASKQYNSPLHF
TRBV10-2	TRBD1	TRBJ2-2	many	TGCGCCAGCAGTGTGCAGGGGGCAATCACCGGGGAGCTGTTTTTT	CASSVQGAITGELFF
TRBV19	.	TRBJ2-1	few	TGTGCCAGTAGTAAGGCCTCAGGGAGTAAGTCCTACAATGAGCAGTTCTTC	CASSKASGSKSYNEQFF
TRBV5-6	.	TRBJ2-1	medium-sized	TGTGCCAGCAGCTTGGATCTGGGGGCGACCTACAATGAGCAGTTCTTC	CASSLDLGATYNEQFF
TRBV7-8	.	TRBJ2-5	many	TGTGCCAGCAGCTTAGGGACATCGGCTAAAGAGACCCAGTACTTC	CASSLGTSAKETQYF
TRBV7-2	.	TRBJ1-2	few	TGTGCCAGCAGCTCCCTACAGGTGATAAATGGCTACACCTTC	CASSSLQVINGYTF
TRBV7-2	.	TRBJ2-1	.	TGTGCCAGCAGCGGGGCTAGAGGCAATGAGCAGTTCTTC	CASSGARGNEQFF
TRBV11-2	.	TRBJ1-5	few	TGTGCCAGCAGCTTAGATTCGGCGGCAACCGGCAATCAGCCCCAGCATTTT	CASSLDSAATGNQPQHF
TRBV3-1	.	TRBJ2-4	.	TGTGCCAGCACCCCCCCCCTTCCCCGGGCCCTAGCCAAAAACATTCAGTACTTC	CASTPPLPRALAKNIQYF
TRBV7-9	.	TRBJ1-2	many	TGTGCCAGCAGCTTAAGGGCAGCCGGCTACACCTTC	CASSLRAAGYTF
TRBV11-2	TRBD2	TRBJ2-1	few	TGTGCCAGCATCCCCGGACGGGGACTATCCTACAATGAGCAGTTCTTC	CASIPGRGLSYNEQFF
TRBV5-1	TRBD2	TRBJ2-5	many	TGCGCCAGCAGCTTGGACCCCGGACTAGCGGAGACCCAGTACTTC	CASSLDPGLAETQYF
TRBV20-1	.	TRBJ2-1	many	TGCAGTGCTAGAGTCCCTAGAGGACTGGGTGAGCAGTTCTTC	CSARVPRGLGEQFF
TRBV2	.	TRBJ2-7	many	TGTGCCAGCAGTGAAGGGGACCCGACCTTTATTCCCCACGAGCAGTACTTC	CASSEGDPTFIPHEQYF
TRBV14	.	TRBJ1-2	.	TGTGCCAGCAGCCTTCAGGGATCTAGTGGCTACACCTTC	CASSLQGSSGYTF
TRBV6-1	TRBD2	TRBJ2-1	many	TGTGCCAGCAGTGAGGAGACTAGCGGGAGAGGGGAGCAGTTCTTC	CASSEETSGRGEQFF
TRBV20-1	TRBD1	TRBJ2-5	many	TGCAGTGTTAGGACAGGGCAAAGAGAGACCCAGTACTTC	CSVRTGQRETQYF
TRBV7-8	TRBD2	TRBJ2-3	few	TGTGCCAGCAGCCTACTAGCGGAGAGCACAGATACGCAGTATTTT	CASSLLAESTDTQYF
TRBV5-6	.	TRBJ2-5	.	TGTGCCAGCAGCCCCGGGCTCGTTTGGTACCAAGAGACCCAGTACTTC	CASSPGLVWYQETQYF
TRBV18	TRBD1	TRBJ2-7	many	TGTGCCAGCTCACCAAGGGACAGGGGGGATAACGAGCAGTACTTC	CASSPRDRGDNEQYF
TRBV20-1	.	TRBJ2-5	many	TGCAGTGCCCAGGCACAAGAGACCCAGTACTTC	CSAQAQETQYF
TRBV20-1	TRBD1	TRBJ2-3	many	TGCAGTGCTAGCCCAGGGGGAACCCAATACGGGACGCAGTATTTT	CSASPGGTQYGTQYF
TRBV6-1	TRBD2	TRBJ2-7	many	TGTGCCAGCAGAAAGGAACTAGCGGGACGCGAGCAGTACTTC	CASRKELAGREQYF
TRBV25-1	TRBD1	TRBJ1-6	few	TGTGCCAGCAGCCCGACAGGGAAGAATTCACCCCTCCACTTT	CASSPTGKNSPLHF
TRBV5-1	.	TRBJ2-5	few	TGCGCCAGCAGCTTGGAGGCACTCGGAGGGGAGACCCAGTACTTC	CASSLEALGGETQYF
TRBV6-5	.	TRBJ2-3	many	TGTGCCAGCAGTTACAAGACAGCCAGCACAGATACGCAGTATTTT	CASSYKTASTDTQYF
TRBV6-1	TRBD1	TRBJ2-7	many	TGTGCCAGCAGACAGGGACAGGGGATCTACGAGCAGTACTTC	CASRQGQGIYEQYF
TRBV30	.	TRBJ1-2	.	TGTGCTAGAGGTGGTAGGGGCCATAACTATGGCTACACCTTC	CARGGRGHNYGYTF